This is a list of T cell receptor beta chains from one sample in a study of esophageal squamous cell carcinoma under preoperative chemotherapy. MiXCR, applied by TCRdb to the PCR reads, yields one record per CDR3 protein. This sample yields approximately 15,000 distinct CDR3 sequences, of which 60% are seen a single time; roughly 50% belongs to the top ten. This specimen was acquired from a patient given preoperative chemotherapy. The source of these receptors is a human donor with esophageal squamous cell carcinoma. The donor label of this sample is uncertain. The CDR3 runs from the conserved cysteine through the conserved F or W. A D gene is named only where the DNA matches it firmly. The listing skips clone size in some rows; elsewhere it reads once, few, many or a size class.

D gene: TRBD2; V gene: TRBV12-3/TRBV12-4; clone size: .; J gene: TRBJ2-3; CDR3 protein: CASSPFWGGRTDTQYF; CDR3 DNA: TGTGCCAGCAGTCCTTTCTGGGGGGGACGCACAGATACGCAGTATTTT
D gene: TRBD2; V gene: TRBV7-9; clone size: few; J gene: TRBJ2-1; CDR3 protein: CASSSLAGVYNEQFF; CDR3 DNA: TGTGCCAGCAGCTCTTTAGCGGGGGTATACAATGAGCAGTTCTTC
D gene: .; V gene: TRBV12-3/TRBV12-4; clone size: .; J gene: TRBJ2-2; CDR3 protein: CASSSTTQGSGELFF; CDR3 DNA: TGTGCCAGCAGTTCAACCACTCAGGGGTCCGGGGAGCTGTTTTTT
D gene: .; V gene: TRBV10-1; clone size: .; J gene: TRBJ2-7; CDR3 protein: CASGGSGATDPDTQYF; CDR3 DNA: TGCGCCAGCGGGGGGTCGGGGGCGACTGACCCAGATACGCAGTACTTC
D gene: .; V gene: TRBV6-1; clone size: many; J gene: TRBJ2-1; CDR3 protein: CASSLSGLTYNEQFF; CDR3 DNA: TGTGCCAGCAGTCTCAGCGGGTTGACCTACAATGAGCAGTTCTTC
D gene: TRBD2; V gene: TRBV6-1; clone size: medium-sized; J gene: TRBJ2-5; CDR3 protein: CASSERGREETQYF; CDR3 DNA: TGTGCCAGCAGTGAGCGCGGGAGAGAAGAGACCCAGTACTTC
D gene: .; V gene: TRBV7-2; clone size: .; J gene: TRBJ2-3; CDR3 protein: CASKGGSHTETQYF; CDR3 DNA: TGTGCGAGCAAAGGGGGGAGCCACACAGAGACCCAGTATTTT
D gene: .; V gene: TRBV6-1; clone size: .; J gene: TRBJ2-4; CDR3 protein: CASSEWGTGAKDIQYF; CDR3 DNA: .
D gene: .; V gene: TRBV6-5; clone size: few; J gene: TRBJ2-3; CDR3 protein: CASSYGSTTHTDTQYF; CDR3 DNA: TGTGCCAGCAGTTACGGTTCCACCACCCATACAGATACGCAGTATTTT
D gene: .; V gene: TRBV6-1; clone size: .; J gene: TRBJ2-3; CDR3 protein: CASSRKEGYGKDMQYF; CDR3 DNA: TGTGCCAGCAGTCGCAAGGAGGGGTACGGCAAAGACATGCAGTATTTT
D gene: TRBD2; V gene: TRBV7-3; clone size: many; J gene: TRBJ2-1; CDR3 protein: CASSLFSGSGNEQFF; CDR3 DNA: TGTGCCAGCAGCTTATTTAGCGGGAGTGGTAATGAGCAGTTCTTC
D gene: TRBD1; V gene: TRBV6-1; clone size: many; J gene: TRBJ1-4; CDR3 protein: CASSAWTGASEKLFF; CDR3 DNA: TGTGCCAGCAGTGCGTGGACAGGGGCAAGCGAAAAACTGTTTTTT
D gene: TRBD2; V gene: TRBV7-2; clone size: .; J gene: TRBJ2-5; CDR3 protein: CASSLGASGGADADTQYF; CDR3 DNA: TGTGCCAGCAGCTTAGGGGCTAGCGGAGGGGCTGACGCTGATACGCAGTACTTC
D gene: TRBD2; V gene: TRBV6-1; clone size: .; J gene: TRBJ2-3; CDR3 protein: CASRGNGGDEAETQYF; CDR3 DNA: TGTGCCAGCAGGGGCAACGGGGGGGACGAGGCAGAGACCCAGTACTTT
D gene: TRBD2; V gene: TRBV6-1; clone size: .; J gene: TRBJ2-3; CDR3 protein: CASREGGGGPTETQYF; CDR3 DNA: TGTGCCAGCAGGGAAGGTGGGGGGGGTCCCACAGAGACGCAGTATTTC
D gene: .; V gene: TRBV6-5; clone size: .; J gene: TRBJ2-1; CDR3 protein: CASSYSEGSAEQFF; CDR3 DNA: TGTGCCAGCAGTTACTCCGAGGGGTCTGCGGAGCAGTTCTTC
D gene: .; V gene: TRBV10-3; clone size: .; J gene: TRBJ2-1; CDR3 protein: CAISESGSLYEQFF; CDR3 DNA: TGTGCCATCAGTGAGTCCGGGAGTCTCTATGAGCAGTTCTTC
D gene: .; V gene: TRBV6-1; clone size: few; J gene: TRBJ2-7; CDR3 protein: CASRGNGGREEETQYF; CDR3 DNA: TGTGCCAGCAGGGGCAACGGGGGGCGTGAGGAAGAGACGCAGTACTTC